This section outlines one T cell receptor (delta chain) sequence together with its context. Its target is not known. This sample is drawn from a study of Vδ1+ human thymocytes. Germline loops: CDR1 TSWWSYY, CDR2 QGS. V trimming: 1 base; J trimming: 0 bases; junction bases outside the gene matches: 18. The CDR3 consists of 22 residues. RNA was extracted from the cells and then reverse transcribed. Pooled V-gene forward primers with one constant-region reverse primer generated the CDR3 amplicons by multiplex PCR. With CATT, TCRdb re-called clones from the multiplex PCR reads. Of 23,000 or so delta-chain clones in the sample, under 8% were seen once. Overall study results and limits: Highly polyclonal TRG and TRD repertoires with Gaussian CDR3 length distributions appeared in thymus. The authors advised highly purified populations and single-cell validation. TRD repertoires were essentially private, unlike widely shared TRG clonotypes. Roughly 22% of thymic delta-chain sequences were Vdelta2, with few Vdelta3, unlike blood Vdelta1+ controls.

Thymocytes were sorted as CD3+ TCRVdelta1+ TCRVdelta2- after alphabeta T cell depletion. This chain joins TRDV1 and TRDJ1; 12 bases are a match to TRDD3. The receptor was isolated from a girl under three years old who had congenital heart surgery. Material: Vdelta1+ gamma-delta thymocytes from the thymus. Subset defined: FACS-sorted CD3+ TCRalphabeta- TCRVdelta1+ TCRVdelta2- thymocytes. In DNA, the CDR3 is TGTGCTCTTGGGGAACAGATTTCCTATCCTTACTGGGGGATACACTACACCGATAAACTCATCTTT. It encodes CALGEQISYPYWGIHYTDKLIF.